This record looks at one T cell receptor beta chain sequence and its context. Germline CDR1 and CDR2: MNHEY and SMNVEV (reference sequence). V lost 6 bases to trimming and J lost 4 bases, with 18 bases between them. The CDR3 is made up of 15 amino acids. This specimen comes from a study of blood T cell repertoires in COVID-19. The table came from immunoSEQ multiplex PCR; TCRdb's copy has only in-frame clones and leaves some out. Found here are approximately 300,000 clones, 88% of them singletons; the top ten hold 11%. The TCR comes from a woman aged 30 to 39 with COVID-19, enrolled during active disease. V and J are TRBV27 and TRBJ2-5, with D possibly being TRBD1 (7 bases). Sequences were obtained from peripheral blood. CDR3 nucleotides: TGTGCCAGCAGCCGGTCAGGGGGGTCGACAGAGACCCAGTACTTC. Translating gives CASSRSGGSTETQYF.